The 10 T cell receptor beta chains presented below share a single source sample, sequenced in a study of blood T cell repertoires in COVID-19. Produced via immunoSEQ multiplex PCR; TCRdb's table is partial and in-frame only. The table lists about 220,000 clones, around 82% of them singletons. Sequencing was carried out using peripheral blood. The receptors here all came from a woman of 80 years or more with acute or convalescent COVID-19.

This clone was found a few times. The chain couples TRBV19 to TRBJ1-1, with TRBD1 matching over 7 bases. The CDR3 has 15 amino acids. CDR1 LNHDA and CDR2 SQIVND come from the germline V gene (reference sequence). Unmatched junction bases numbered 9, after V lost 0 bases and J lost 8 bases. CDR3: CASSIDDRAIGEAFF. The CDR3 DNA reads TGTGCCAGTAGTATAGATGACAGGGCAATCGGGGAAGCTTTCTTT. Full variable domain (missing parts from reference TRBV19 and TRBJ1-1): DGGITQSPKYLFRKEGQNVTLSCEQNLNHDAMYWYRQDPGQGLRLIYYSQIVNDFQKGDIAEGYSVSREKKESFPLTVTSAQKNPTAFYLCASSIDDRAIGEAFFGQGTRLTVV.

This chain connects TRBV4-2 to TRBJ1-4, with 7 bases fitting TRBD1. Germline CDR1 LGHNA, CDR2 YNFKEQ. The CDR3 length is 17 residues. The V segment lost 1 base and the J segment 4 bases; nucleotides outside the gene matches: 9. As DNA, the CDR3 is TGTGCCAGCAGCCAAGGTCGCGGACAGGCCTTTAATGAAAAACTGTTTTTT. Its protein product is CASSQGRGQAFNEKLFF.

The rearrangement joins TRBV11-3 to TRBJ1-1; a weak D match, TRBD1 (5 bases). Germline V lookup: CDR1 SGHNT, CDR2 YENEEA. The CDR3 is made up of 14 amino acids. The V end lost 5 bases, the J end lost 1 base, and 11 bases lay between the germline ends. This CDR3 reads CASSPIDRNTEAFF. The CDR3 bases are TGTGCCAGCAGCCCGATCGACAGGAACACTGAAGCTTTCTTT.

The chain combines TRBV5-6 with TRBJ1-2; the D is unclear. The CDR3 is 14 residues long. V was cut by 0 bases and J by 6 bases, with 12 bases left in between. Germline CDR1 SGHDT, CDR2 YYEEEE. The CDR3 spells CASSLELGLHGYTF. In DNA form, the CDR3 reads TGTGCCAGCAGCTTGGAATTAGGACTACATGGCTACACCTTC.

The chain joins TRBV11-3 to TRBJ2-1, with TRBD2 matching over 9 bases. There are 17 residues in the CDR3. The germline V gene encodes CDR1 SGHNT and CDR2 YENEEA. Trimming cost V 8 bases and J 2 bases; bases outside gene matches: 13. The CDR3 DNA follows: TGTGCCAGCGGATTGCTTGTTGGCGGGGGGGCCTACAATGAGCAGTTCTTC. The encoded protein is CASGLLVGGGAYNEQFF.

The chain couples TRBV7-2 to TRBJ2-7; D unclear. CDR3 size: 11 residues. V lost 3 bases and J lost 3, with 3 bases in between. CDR1 is SGHTA, CDR2 FQGNSA, per germline. This chain's CDR3 is CASSFFYEQYF. The CDR3 DNA follows: TGTGCCAGCAGCTTCTTCTACGAGCAGTACTTC.

In regard to this clone: Compared with germline, one end of the junction differs, possibly owing to a read error. This chain connects TRBV18 to TRBJ2-3; D unresolved. This CDR3 contains 12 residues. The germline gives CDR1 KGHSH, CDR2 LQKENI. The CDR3 DNA sequence: TGTGCCAGCTCTCCAGGCACCGATACGCAGTATTTT. Translation gives CASSPGTDTQYF.

The rearrangement joins TRBV6-1 to TRBJ1-2; D call uncertain. The CDR3 has 16 residues. Germline V gene sequence: CDR1 MNHNS, CDR2 SASEGT. V lost 4 bases, J lost 6 bases, and 21 bases lay in between. CDR3 protein: CASSATLGAEPNGYTF. As DNA, the CDR3 is TGTGCCAGCAGTGCTACCCTGGGAGCTGAACCTAATGGCTACACCTTC.

This rearrangement joins TRBV29-1 to TRBJ2-3; D is uncertain. The CDR3 sequence is 16 residues long. The germline V gene has CDR1 SQVTM and CDR2 ANQGSEA. Trimming left V 0 bases short and J 0 bases short, with 13 bases between. CDR3 in amino acids: CSVEDLLLPSTDTQYF. In nucleotides, the CDR3 is TGCAGCGTTGAAGATCTCCTCCTCCCTAGCACAGATACGCAGTATTTT.

The V and J genes are TRBV5-1 and TRBJ1-3; 8 bases match TRBD1. CDR1 is SGHRS and CDR2 is YFSETQ in the germline V gene. This CDR3 is built from 16 residues. Trimming cost V 4 bases and J 0 bases; bases outside gene matches: 6. The CDR3 region is CASSSTGQASGNTIYF. The DNA for the CDR3 is TGCGCCAGCAGCAGTACGGGACAGGCCTCTGGAAACACCATATATTTT. Looking up the rest from reference TRBV5-1 and TRBJ1-3 gives the full variable domain: KAGVTQTPRYLIKTRGQQVTLSCSPISGHRSVSWYQQTPGQGLQFLFEYFSETQRNKGNFPGRFSGRQFSNSRSEMNVSTLELGDSALYLCASSSTGQASGNTIYFGEGSWLTVV.